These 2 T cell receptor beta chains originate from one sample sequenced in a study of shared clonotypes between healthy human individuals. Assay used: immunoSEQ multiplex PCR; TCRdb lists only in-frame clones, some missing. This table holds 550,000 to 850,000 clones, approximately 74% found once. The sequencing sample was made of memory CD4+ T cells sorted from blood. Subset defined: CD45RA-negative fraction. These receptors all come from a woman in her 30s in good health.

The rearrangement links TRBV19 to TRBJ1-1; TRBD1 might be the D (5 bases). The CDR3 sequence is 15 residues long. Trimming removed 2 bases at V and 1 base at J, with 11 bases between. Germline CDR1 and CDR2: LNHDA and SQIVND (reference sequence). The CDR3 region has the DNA TGTGCCAGTAGTATACAGGGTGCAACGAACACTGAAGCTTTCTTT. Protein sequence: CASSIQGATNTEAFF.

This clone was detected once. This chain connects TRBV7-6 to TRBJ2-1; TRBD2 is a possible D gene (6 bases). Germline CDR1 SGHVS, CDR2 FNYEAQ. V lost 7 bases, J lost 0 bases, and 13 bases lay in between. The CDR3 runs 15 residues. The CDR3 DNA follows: TGTGCCAGCACCGGGAGTTTGGGCTCCTACAATGAGCAGTTCTTC. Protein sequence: CASTGSLGSYNEQFF.